The 31 T cell receptor beta chains listed next were all sequenced from one sample in a study of T cells after somatic rescue of genetic block. Using immunoSEQ multiplex PCR, the repertoire was profiled, and TCRdb retains in-frame clones only, with some absent. The sample holds about 110,000 clones, 90% to 95% seen once. Material: peripheral blood mononuclear cells (PBMCs). The receptors were gathered from a woman younger than 35.

V gene TRBV2 combines with J gene TRBJ1-1; D gene unclear. V shed 2 bases and J shed 0 bases, with 7 bases lying between them. Looked up from germline, CDR1 is SNHLY and CDR2 is FYNNEI. This CDR3 contains 14 residues. CDR3 sequence (DNA): TGTGCCAGCAGTGAAAGGGCCATGAACACTGAAGCTTTCTTT. Encoded protein: CASSERAMNTEAFF.

V usage is TRBV6-5 and J usage is TRBJ2-2; D may match TRBD1 or TRBD2 (6 bases each). With 2 bases removed from V and 0 bases from J, the gap between germline ends came to 10 bases. The CDR3 sequence is 16 residues long. Germline-derived CDR1 and CDR2 are MNHEY and SVGAGI. The CDR3 sequence is CASSYEGGPNTGELFF. CDR3 DNA: TGTGCCAGCAGTTACGAGGGGGGCCCGAACACCGGGGAGCTGTTTTTT.

The rearrangement joins TRBV5-1 to TRBJ2-3; tentative D call: TRBD2 (5 bases). The V end was cut by 5 bases, the J end by 3 bases, with 13 bases between. Germline CDR1 SGHRS, CDR2 YFSETQ. The CDR3 is 14 residues long. In DNA form, the CDR3 reads TGCGCCAGCAGGGATGGGAGTAGTACAGATACGCAGTATTTT. This codes for CASRDGSSTDTQYF.

Here the CDR3 DNA reads TGTGCCAGCAGCTTAGGAGGGACAGGGGTGTTGAGGACTGAAGCTTTCTTT. Its translation is CASSLGGTGVLRTEAFF. The genes are TRBV7-2 and TRBJ1-1, with TRBD1 matching over 10 bases. V was pared by 1 base and J by 5 bases, with 10 bases of the junction left unmatched. This CDR3 comprises 17 residues. Germline CDR1 and CDR2: SGHTA and FQGNSA.

The gene calls are TRBV5-6 and TRBJ2-7; D is perhaps TRBD1 (6 bases). The CDR3 is 14 amino acids. The germline V gene encodes CDR1 SGHDT and CDR2 YYEEEE. V lost 2 bases, J lost 4 bases, and 13 bases lay in between. For the CDR3, the DNA is TGTGCCAGCAGCTTTTGGGGGCCCGGGTACGAGCAGTACTTC. Amino acid sequence: CASSFWGPGYEQYF.

The chain uses TRBV20-1 and TRBJ2-7; possible D gene TRBD1, 5 bases. CDR1 is DFQATT and CDR2 is SNEGSKA in the germline V gene (reference sequence). Trimming removed 7 bases from V and 4 bases from J, with 11 bases in between. The CDR3 sequence is 11 residues long. CDR3 in DNA: TGCAGTGGCAGGGAAGGGTACGAGCAGTACTTC. Amino acids: CSGREGYEQYF.

This clone was observed once. This rearrangement joins TRBV11-3 to TRBJ2-5; 8 bases line up with TRBD2. The CDR3 runs to 15 residues. CDR1 is SGHNT, CDR2 YENEEA, per germline. With V trimmed by 4 bases and J by 3 bases, 7 bases remained unmatched. CDR3 nucleotide sequence: TGTGCCAGCAGCTCCGGGGGGGGATTCGAAGAGACCCAGTACTTC. Translating it yields CASSSGGGFEETQYF.

The chain combines TRBV4-1 with TRBJ1-2, with TRBD1 matching over 9 bases. This CDR3 is 18 amino acids long. Germline V gene lookup returns CDR1 MGHRA and CDR2 YSYEKL. Trimming cost V 6 bases and J 3 bases; bases outside gene matches: 17. CDR3: CASSVGGQGGSRDYGYTF. The CDR3 nucleotides read TGCGCCAGCAGTGTCGGGGGACAGGGCGGATCTAGGGACTATGGCTACACCTTC.

The chain carries TRBV9 and TRBJ2-1; 7 nucleotides align to TRBD2. With 3 bases clipped from V and 4 bases from J, the junction kept 7 bases outside the gene matches. From germline, CDR1 is SGDLS and CDR2 YYNGEE. The CDR3 totals 15 residues. For the CDR3, the DNA is TGTGCCAGCAGCGAAACCGGGACTACTTACAATGAGCAGTTCTTC. Translating it yields CASSETGTTYNEQFF.

This rearrangement joins TRBV28 to TRBJ1-4, with unresolved D. Germline V gene data show CDR1 as MDHEN and CDR2 as SYDVKM. The CDR3 extends over 15 amino acids. Between the trimmed V and J ends, which lost 2 bases and 5 bases, there was a span of 12 bases. CDR3 coding DNA: TGTGCCAGCAGTTTAAAAGGGAGGAGAAATGAAAAACTGTTTTTT. Its protein is CASSLKGRRNEKLFF.

The chain uses TRBV30 and TRBJ2-7; D gene uncertain. This CDR3 is 15 amino acids long. Trimming shortened V by 1 base and J by 0 bases, and 13 bases separated the two germline ends. CDR1 and CDR2 (germline): GTSNPN, SVGIG (reference sequence). The CDR3 DNA reads TGTGCCTGGAGTGGGTGGCAGAGGAGCTCCTACGAGCAGTACTTC. Protein sequence: CAWSGWQRSSYEQYF.

The chain joins TRBV13 to TRBJ1-2; D possibly corresponds to TRBD1 (5 bases). The CDR3 loop spans 16 amino acids. The V and J ends lost 0 bases and 1 base respectively, with 12 bases between them. The germline gives CDR1 PRHDT, CDR2 FYEKMQ (reference sequence). CDR3: CASSLGPGRINYGYTF. As DNA, the CDR3 is TGTGCCAGCAGCTTAGGCCCGGGACGGATTAACTATGGCTACACCTTC.

The rearrangement uses TRBV7-8 and TRBJ2-7; D call uncertain. Trimming took off 5 bases at V and 4 bases at J, with 18 bases between the two ends. The germline V gene encodes CDR1 SGHVS and CDR2 FQNEAQ. The CDR3 contains 15 residues. The CDR3 sequence is CASSHTEVSRYEQYF. The CDR3 region has the DNA TGTGCCAGCAGCCATACAGAGGTCTCGAGATACGAGCAGTACTTC.

The table lists this clone with a count of one. The chain links TRBV11-3 to TRBJ2-5, with 7 nucleotides matching TRBD1. The germline gives CDR1 SGHNT, CDR2 YENEEA. The V and J ends lost 5 bases and 6 bases, in that order; junction bases with no gene match: 3. There are 12 residues in the CDR3. CDR3 nucleotides: TGTGCCAGCAGCCCAGGGGGTCAGACCCAGTACTTC. This gives the protein CASSPGGQTQYF.

The CDR3 loop is CASSEGFLGEGNTEAFF. CDR3 bases: TGTGCCAGCAGTGAGGGCTTTCTAGGGGAAGGGAACACTGAAGCTTTCTTT. V usage is TRBV25-1 and J usage is TRBJ1-1; tentative D call: TRBD1 (5 bases). The CDR3 has 17 residues. The V gene lost 3 bases and the J gene lost 1 base, with 18 bases spanning the gap. From germline, CDR1 is MGHDK and CDR2 SYGVNS.

J is TRBJ1-2 and V is TRBV28; possibly TRBD1 for D (6 bases). This CDR3 region has 15 residues. The germline V and J ends were trimmed by 3 bases and 4 bases, with 15 bases remaining between them. CDR1 and CDR2 (germline): MDHEN, SYDVKM. The CDR3 sequence: CASSLGKGQFYGYTF. CDR3 bases: TGTGCCAGCAGTTTGGGAAAGGGACAATTCTATGGCTACACCTTC.

The V call is TRBV5-4, the J call TRBJ1-2; the D gene is possibly TRBD1 (5 bases). This CDR3 region has 13 residues. Germline V lookup: CDR1 SGHNT, CDR2 YYREEE (reference sequence). V was clipped by 4 bases and J by 8 bases, with 15 bases between them. CDR3 nucleotide sequence: TGTGCCAGCAGCCCCGGGGCCTCGGACGGCTACACCTTC. Translating it yields CASSPGASDGYTF.

This chain uses TRBV5-4 with TRBJ1-1, with D perhaps matching TRBD1 (6 bases). The CDR3 has 14 amino acids. Germline-derived CDR1 and CDR2 are SGHNT and YYREEE (reference sequence). Trimming took off 2 bases at V and 4 bases at J, with 12 bases between the two ends. Here the CDR3 reads CASSFARGGTEAFF. CDR3 in DNA: TGTGCCAGCAGCTTCGCCAGGGGAGGCACTGAAGCTTTCTTT.

The rearrangement joins TRBV7-9 to TRBJ2-5; the match to TRBD2 covers 10 bases. V was pared by 7 bases and J by 2 bases, with 7 bases of the junction left unmatched. The CDR3 has 15 amino acids. CDR1 and CDR2 (germline): SEHNR, FQNEAQ (reference sequence). The CDR3 DNA reads TGTGCCAGCAATCCTAGCGGGAGTCTACAAGAGACCCAGTACTTC. It yields the protein CASNPSGSLQETQYF.

The gene calls are TRBV7-9 and TRBJ2-7; TRBD1 might be the D (6 bases). Germline loops: CDR1 SEHNR, CDR2 FQNEAQ (reference sequence). This CDR3 spans 13 amino acids. V was clipped by 5 bases and J by 6 bases, with 14 bases between them. The CDR3 sequence is CASSLTQGTEQYF. The CDR3 coding sequence is TGTGCCAGCAGCCTAACTCAGGGGACCGAGCAGTACTTC.

The gene calls are TRBV5-4 and TRBJ2-7; 9 bases line up with TRBD1. The trim removed 0 bases at V and 4 bases at J, leaving 2 bases unmatched. The CDR3 is 14 amino acids. CDR1 is SGHNT, CDR2 YYREEE, per germline (reference sequence). The CDR3 bases are TGTGCCAGCAGCTTGGGGGACAGGGAGTACGAGCAGTACTTC. It specifies CASSLGDREYEQYF.

V and J are TRBV7-6 and TRBJ1-2; 9 bases are shared with TRBD1. With V trimmed by 4 bases and J by 6 bases, 12 bases remained unmatched. Germline CDR1 reads SGHVS; CDR2 reads FNYEAQ. This CDR3 has 16 residues. The chain's CDR3 is CASSSRGTGGRHGYTF. In DNA, the CDR3 is TGTGCCAGCAGCTCCCGTGGCACAGGGGGCAGACATGGCTACACCTTC.

The genes are TRBV7-3 and TRBJ2-1; perhaps D is TRBD1 or TRBD2 (5 bases each). Trimming cost V 3 bases and J 5 bases, with 11 bases left between them. The CDR3 is made up of 14 amino acids. CDR1 and CDR2 (germline): SGHTA, FQGTGA. The CDR3 DNA sequence: TGTGCCAGCAGCTTGGGGCAGACTAACAATGAGCAGTTCTTC. Translating gives CASSLGQTNNEQFF. The full variable domain, completed using reference TRBV7-3 and TRBJ2-1, is GAGVSQTPSNKVTEKGKYVELRCDPISGHTALYWYRQSLGQGPEFLIYFQGTGAADDSGLPNDRFFAVRPEGSVSTLKIQRTERGDSAVYLCASSLGQTNNEQFFGPGTRLTVL.

The V and J genes are TRBV5-1 and TRBJ2-2, with 8 bases identical to TRBD1. The CDR3 runs 17 residues. From germline, CDR1 is SGHRS and CDR2 YFSETQ. V lost 3 bases to trimming and J lost 4 bases; unmatched junction nucleotides: 11. As DNA, the CDR3 is TGCGCCAGCAGCTATCCCGGACAGGGCGCGAGCACCGGGGAGCTGTTTTTT. Amino acids: CASSYPGQGASTGELFF.

The chain recombines TRBV4-2 with TRBJ2-5, with D uncertain. Germline loops: CDR1 LGHNA, CDR2 YNFKEQ. V lost 0 bases, J lost 3 bases, and 8 bases lay in between. The CDR3 runs 14 residues. CDR3 coding DNA: TGTGCCAGCAGCCAAGAAGAGACTGAAGAGACCCAGTACTTC. It is translated as CASSQEETEETQYF.

V is TRBV27 and J is TRBJ1-1; 8 bases line up with TRBD1. V shed 5 bases, J shed 1 base, and the junction held 3 bases outside the gene matches. The CDR3 sequence is 14 residues long. Germline V lookup: CDR1 MNHEY, CDR2 SMNVEV (reference sequence). CDR3 DNA: TGTGCCAGCAGTAAGGGACAGGCGAACACTGAAGCTTTCTTT. Translated: CASSKGQANTEAFF.

The chain uses TRBV19 and TRBJ1-5; D is perhaps TRBD1 (5 bases). This CDR3 region has 14 residues. Between the trimmed V and J ends, which lost 1 base and 3 bases, there was a span of 7 bases. Germline assignment: CDR1 LNHDA and CDR2 SQIVND (reference sequence). The CDR3 sequence is CASSIVGANQPQHF. CDR3 nucleotide sequence: TGTGCCAGTAGTATAGTAGGGGCCAATCAGCCCCAGCATTTT.

The chain uses TRBV2 and TRBJ2-2, with D perhaps matching TRBD2 (5 bases). This CDR3 has 16 amino acids. Trimming removed 1 base from V and 1 base from J, with 10 bases in between. Germline values: CDR1 SNHLY, CDR2 FYNNEI. In nucleotides, the CDR3 is TGTGCCAGCAGTGAAGGTGGACTTATGAACACCGGGGAGCTGTTTTTT. Translating it yields CASSEGGLMNTGELFF.

The J gene is TRBJ1-2, the V gene TRBV7-2, with D tentatively TRBD1 (5 bases). The CDR3 has 15 amino acids. Trimming removed 0 bases at V and 2 bases at J, with 10 bases between. Germline assignment: CDR1 SGHTA and CDR2 FQGNSA. CDR3 DNA: TGTGCCAGCAGCTTAGCGGGACTTAACAACTATGGCTACACCTTC. Translation: CASSLAGLNNYGYTF. Variable domain in full (rest from reference TRBV7-2 and TRBJ1-2): GAGVSQSPSNKVTEKGKDVELRCDPISGHTALYWYRQSLGQGLEFLIYFQGNSAPDKSGLPSDRFSAERTGGSVSTLTIQRTQQEDSAVYLCASSLAGLNNYGYTFGSGTRLTVV.

The rearrangement joins TRBV27 to TRBJ2-7, with D unclear. Trimming shortened V by 3 bases and J by 5 bases, and 11 bases separated the two germline ends. Per the germline V gene, CDR1 is MNHEY and CDR2 is SMNVEV (reference sequence). This CDR3 region has 13 residues. CDR3 nucleotides: TGTGCCAGCAGTTTTACTTGGCCCGACGAGCAGTACTTC. Its protein product is CASSFTWPDEQYF.

The sample holds one count of this clone. V and J are TRBV7-2 and TRBJ1-4, with 9 bases that match TRBD1. V lost 6 bases, J lost 5 bases, and 7 bases stayed unmatched. Germline CDR1 is SGHTA and CDR2 is FQGNSA. The CDR3 spans 15 residues. The CDR3 nucleotides are TGTGCCAGCAGAACCGGACAGGGGCGCAATGAAAAACTGTTTTTT. Amino acid sequence: CASRTGQGRNEKLFF.